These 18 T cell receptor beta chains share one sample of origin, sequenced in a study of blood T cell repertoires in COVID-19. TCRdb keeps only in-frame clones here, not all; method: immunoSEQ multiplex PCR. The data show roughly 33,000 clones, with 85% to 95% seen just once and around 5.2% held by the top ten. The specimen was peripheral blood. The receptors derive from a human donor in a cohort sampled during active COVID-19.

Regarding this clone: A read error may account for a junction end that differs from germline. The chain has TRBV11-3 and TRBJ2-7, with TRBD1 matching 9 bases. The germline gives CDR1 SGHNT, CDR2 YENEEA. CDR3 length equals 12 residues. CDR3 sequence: CASRTGGADIHF. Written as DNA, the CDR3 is TGTGCCAGCAGAACAGGGGGCGCTGATATCCACTTC. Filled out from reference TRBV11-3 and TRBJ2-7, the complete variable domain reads EAGVVQSPRYKIIEKKQPVAFWCNPISGHNTLYWYLQNLGQGPELLIRYENEEAVDDSQLPKDRFSAERLKGVDSTLKIQPAELGDSAVYLCASRTGGADIHFGPGTRLTVT.

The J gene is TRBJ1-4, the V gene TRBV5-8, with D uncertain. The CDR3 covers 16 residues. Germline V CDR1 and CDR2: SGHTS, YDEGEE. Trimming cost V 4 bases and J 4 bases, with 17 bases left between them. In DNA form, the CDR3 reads TGTGCCAGCAGCCTGGAACGACGGGAGGTTAATGAAAAACTGTTTTTT. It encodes CASSLERREVNEKLFF.

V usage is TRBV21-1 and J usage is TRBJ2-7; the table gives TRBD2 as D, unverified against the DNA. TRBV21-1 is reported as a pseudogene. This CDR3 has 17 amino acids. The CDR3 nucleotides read TGTGCCAGCAGCAAAGATCCCACCAAGTCGGGCTCCTACGAGCAGTACTTC. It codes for CASSKDPTKSGSYEQYF.

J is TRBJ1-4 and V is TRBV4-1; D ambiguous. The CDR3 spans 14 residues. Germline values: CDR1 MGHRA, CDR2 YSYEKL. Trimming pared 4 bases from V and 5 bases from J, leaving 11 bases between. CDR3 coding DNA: TGCGCCAGCAGCCTCGGCCCGGGGAATGAAAAACTGTTTTTT. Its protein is CASSLGPGNEKLFF.

CDR3 amino acids: CASSPSGLGGELFF. For the CDR3, the DNA is TGTGCCAGCAGCCCCTCCGGGTTGGGCGGGGAGCTGTTTTTT. The chain employs TRBV7-9 and TRBJ2-2; D gene ambiguous. Germline V gives CDR1 SEHNR, CDR2 FQNEAQ (reference sequence). The V end lost 5 bases, the J end lost 7 bases, and 14 bases lay between the germline ends. This CDR3 contains 14 residues.

The CDR3 loop reads CASRGTTGTEAFF. Here the CDR3 DNA reads TGTGCCAGCAGGGGGACAACGGGCACTGAAGCTTTCTTT. The genes are TRBV6-5 and TRBJ1-1; tentatively, D is TRBD1 (6 bases). Looked up from germline, CDR1 is MNHEY and CDR2 is SVGAGI. The CDR3 has 13 amino acids. Between the trimmed V and J ends, which lost 6 bases and 4 bases, there was a span of 12 bases.

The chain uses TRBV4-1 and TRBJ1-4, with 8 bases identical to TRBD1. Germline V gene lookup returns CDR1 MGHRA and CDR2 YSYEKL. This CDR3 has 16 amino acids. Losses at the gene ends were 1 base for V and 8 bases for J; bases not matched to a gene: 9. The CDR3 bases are TGCGCCAGCAGCCAAGTCCTCCAGGGGGCTCGGGAAAAACTGTTTTTT. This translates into CASSQVLQGAREKLFF.

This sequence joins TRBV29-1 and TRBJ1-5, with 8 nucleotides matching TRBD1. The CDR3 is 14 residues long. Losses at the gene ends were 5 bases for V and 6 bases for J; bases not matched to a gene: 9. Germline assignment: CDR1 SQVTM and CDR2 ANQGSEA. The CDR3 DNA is TGCAGCGTTCCTTCCACAGGGGGTAGTCAGCCCCAGCATTTT. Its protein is CSVPSTGGSQPQHF.

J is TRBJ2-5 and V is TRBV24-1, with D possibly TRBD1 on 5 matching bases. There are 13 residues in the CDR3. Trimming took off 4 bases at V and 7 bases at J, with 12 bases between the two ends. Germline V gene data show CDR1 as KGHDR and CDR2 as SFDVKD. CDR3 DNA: TGTGCCACCAGTGAACCAGGGTTGGGGACCCAGTACTTC. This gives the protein CATSEPGLGTQYF.

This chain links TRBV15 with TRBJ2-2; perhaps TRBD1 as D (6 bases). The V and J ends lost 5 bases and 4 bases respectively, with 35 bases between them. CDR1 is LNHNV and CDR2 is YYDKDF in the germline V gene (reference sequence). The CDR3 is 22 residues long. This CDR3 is CATSGKNLVLQTDRSFTGELFF. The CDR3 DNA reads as TGTGCCACCAGCGGCAAGAACTTGGTCCTTCAAACCGACAGGTCTTTCACCGGGGAGCTGTTTTTT.

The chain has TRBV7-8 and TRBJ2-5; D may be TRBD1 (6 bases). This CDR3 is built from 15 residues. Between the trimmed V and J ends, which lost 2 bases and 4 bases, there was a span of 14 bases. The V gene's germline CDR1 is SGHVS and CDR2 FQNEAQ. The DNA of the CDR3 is TGTGCCAGCAGCTTAACAGGGAGATCGCGAGAGACCCAGTACTTC. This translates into CASSLTGRSRETQYF.

In DNA, the CDR3 is TGTGTCAGAATCAAAGGGACAGAAGAGTATAATTCACCCCTCCACTTT. This gives the protein CVRIKGTEEYNSPLHF. The chain is built from TRBV7-5 and TRBJ1-6; the DNA was not used to check the table's D call, TRBD1. TRBV7-5 is designated a pseudogene. This CDR3 contains 16 residues.

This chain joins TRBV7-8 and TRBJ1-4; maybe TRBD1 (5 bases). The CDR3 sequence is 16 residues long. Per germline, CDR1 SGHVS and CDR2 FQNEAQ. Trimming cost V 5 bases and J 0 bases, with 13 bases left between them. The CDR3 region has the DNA TGTGCCAGCAGCGTAAGGGGCGGTGCAACTAATGAAAAACTGTTTTTT. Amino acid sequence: CASSVRGGATNEKLFF.

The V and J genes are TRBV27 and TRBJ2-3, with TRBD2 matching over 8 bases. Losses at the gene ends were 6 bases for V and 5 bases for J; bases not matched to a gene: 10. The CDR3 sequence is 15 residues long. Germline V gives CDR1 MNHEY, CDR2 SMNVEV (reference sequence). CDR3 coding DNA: TGTGCCAGCAGGGTAGGCGGGGCGGGGGGAGATACGCAGTATTTT. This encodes CASRVGGAGGDTQYF.

CDR3 loop: CASSIDSNEKLFF. The CDR3 nucleotides read TGCGCCAGCAGCATAGACAGTAATGAAAAACTGTTTTTT. This chain uses TRBV5-1 with TRBJ1-4; D might be TRBD1 (5 bases). V lost 4 bases and J lost 4, with 8 bases in between. Germline V gene data show CDR1 as SGHRS and CDR2 as YFSETQ. The CDR3 covers 13 residues.

CDR3 protein: CASSYSKQIPGELFF. The DNA of the CDR3 is TGTGCCAGCAGTTACTCGAAACAGATCCCCGGGGAGCTGTTTTTT. V and J are TRBV6-8 and TRBJ2-2; D is undetermined. The CDR3 runs to 15 residues. The germline V gene has CDR1 MNHGY and CDR2 SAAAGT. V gave up 0 bases and J gave up 6 bases, with 11 bases separating them.

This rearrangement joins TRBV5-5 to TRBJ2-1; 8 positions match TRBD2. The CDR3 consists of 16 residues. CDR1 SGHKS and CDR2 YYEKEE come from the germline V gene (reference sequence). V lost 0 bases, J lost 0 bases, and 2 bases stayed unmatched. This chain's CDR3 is CASSLELAGSYNEQFF. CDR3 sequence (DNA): TGTGCCAGCAGCTTGGAGCTAGCGGGCTCCTACAATGAGCAGTTCTTC.

The CDR3 region is CASSTDRVSGNTIYF. CDR3 sequence (DNA): TGTGCCAGCAGCACCGACAGAGTCTCTGGAAACACCATATATTTT. The chain uses TRBV6-5 and TRBJ1-3, with D perhaps matching TRBD1 (5 bases). V was trimmed by 6 bases and J by 0 bases, leaving 12 bases between them. In germline, CDR1 is MNHEY, CDR2 SVGAGI. CDR3 length: 15 amino acids.